Following are 26 T cell receptor beta chains from one sample sequenced in a study of blood T cell repertoires in COVID-19. Profiling relied on immunoSEQ multiplex PCR, and the TCRdb table lists in-frame clones only, not all of them. The sample holds some 380,000 clones; over 65% are singletons and the top ten take 1.1%. Sequencing used peripheral blood. The receptors come from a human donor with acute or convalescent COVID-19. The donor label of this sample is uncertain.

As to this clone: The junction does not match germline at one end; this may be a read error. This chain links TRBV19 with TRBJ2-2; weak D call: TRBD2 (6 bases). The CDR3 is 17 amino acids. In germline, CDR1 is LNHDA, CDR2 SQIVND (reference sequence). CDR3 sequence: CASTTSLRRQIGGEPFF. Here the CDR3 DNA reads TGTGCCAGTACTACTAGTCTACGACGACAGATAGGCGGGGAGCCGTTTTTT.

This clone has just one count. The CDR3 nucleotides are TGTGCCATCAGTGAATGGGTCCAGGGGAATGAAGCTTTCTTT. Its protein product is CAISEWVQGNEAFF. The chain recombines TRBV10-3 with TRBJ1-1; maybe TRBD1 (6 bases). Germline V gene data show CDR1 as ENHRY and CDR2 as SYGVKD. This CDR3 contains 14 residues. The V gene lost 3 bases and the J gene lost 7 bases, with 15 bases spanning the gap.

This clone was counted once. The V call is TRBV7-9, the J call TRBJ2-7; 10 positions agree with TRBD2. Per germline, CDR1 SEHNR and CDR2 FQNEAQ (reference sequence). Trimming at V came to 6 bases and at J to 5 bases, leaving 16 bases not matched to a gene. The CDR3 sequence is 17 residues long. Here the CDR3 reads CASSTAPLAGGSHEQYF. The CDR3 bases are TGTGCCAGCAGTACGGCTCCGTTAGCGGGAGGATCCCACGAGCAGTACTTC.

The genes are TRBV30 and TRBJ1-4; D might be TRBD1 (6 bases). The CDR3 totals 15 residues. Per the germline V gene, CDR1 is GTSNPN and CDR2 is SVGIG (reference sequence). Trimming removed 3 bases from V and 7 bases from J, with 18 bases in between. The CDR3 DNA reads as TGTGCCTGGAGATCAGGACAGAATCTTGGTGAAAAACTGTTTTTT. Translating gives CAWRSGQNLGEKLFF.

The sample holds a few counts of this clone. The chain joins TRBV2 to TRBJ1-5, with TRBD1 as a possible D gene (5 bases). The ends were cut back, 6 bases at V and 3 bases at J, with 12 bases in the middle. The CDR3 has 14 amino acids. From germline, CDR1 is SNHLY and CDR2 FYNNEI. The chain's CDR3 is CASRGGAYNQPQHF. Here the CDR3 DNA reads TGTGCCAGCAGAGGCGGGGCCTACAATCAGCCCCAGCATTTT.

This rearrangement joins TRBV29-1 to TRBJ1-4; no clear D. The germline V gene has CDR1 SQVTM and CDR2 ANQGSEA. The CDR3 extends over 12 amino acids. Trimming cost V 4 bases and J 7 bases, with 10 bases left between them. Here the CDR3 reads CSVGSGREKLFF. In DNA form, the CDR3 reads TGCAGCGTTGGGTCAGGCCGTGAAAAACTGTTTTTT.

The chain joins TRBV7-9 to TRBJ2-6, with 7 bases fitting TRBD1. CDR1 SEHNR and CDR2 FQNEAQ come from the germline V gene (reference sequence). CDR3 length: 17 amino acids. V was clipped by 5 bases and J by 0 bases; unmatched bases: 7. CDR3: CASSPRTGSSGANVLTF. The CDR3 DNA is TGTGCCAGCAGCCCCAGGACAGGAAGCTCTGGGGCCAACGTCCTGACTTTC.

The chain has TRBV5-1 and TRBJ2-7; TRBD2 aligns across 13 bases. Trimming cost V 3 bases and J 0 bases; bases outside gene matches: 0. Germline V lookup: CDR1 SGHRS, CDR2 YFSETQ. The CDR3 length is 15 residues. CDR3 loop: CASSWTSGSSYEQYF. The DNA of the CDR3 is TGCGCCAGCAGCTGGACTAGCGGGAGCTCCTACGAGCAGTACTTC.

This rearrangement joins TRBV6-1 to TRBJ2-3; 10 bases map to TRBD2. The CDR3 spans 17 residues. J was trimmed by 4 bases and V by 0 bases; bases with no gene match: 7. Germline assignment: CDR1 MNHNS and CDR2 SASEGT. Here the CDR3 reads CASSEARVAGGPDTQYF. DNA of the CDR3: TGTGCCAGCAGTGAAGCAAGGGTAGCGGGGGGCCCAGATACGCAGTATTTT.

This chain links TRBV7-9 with TRBJ1-1; D uncertain. The CDR3 is made up of 13 amino acids. Trimming removed 4 bases from V and 1 base from J, with 7 bases in between. CDR1 is SEHNR, CDR2 FQNEAQ, per germline (reference sequence). For the CDR3, the DNA is TGTGCCAGCAGCTGGGGAGGGAACACTGAAGCTTTCTTT. Amino acids: CASSWGGNTEAFF.

The chain recombines TRBV15 with TRBJ1-1; 10 bases are a match to TRBD1. The CDR3 runs to 14 residues. Germline CDR1 LNHNV, CDR2 YYDKDF (reference sequence). Trimming cost V 4 bases and J 10 bases; bases outside gene matches: 9. CDR3 sequence (DNA): TGTGCCACCAGCAACCGGGACAGGGGAAGGGTAGCTTTCTTT. Protein product: CATSNRDRGRVAFF.

In DNA form, the CDR3 reads TGTGCCAGCAGCTTAGCGCTGGGGGCGCGGGCGGATGGCTACACCTTC. It translates to CASSLALGARADGYTF. The chain links TRBV7-2 to TRBJ1-2; possible D gene TRBD1, 6 bases. Trimming left V 0 bases short and J 6 bases short, with 17 bases between. This CDR3 is 16 amino acids long. CDR1 and CDR2 (germline): SGHTA, FQGNSA.

The chain has TRBV6-5 and TRBJ2-1, with D possibly TRBD2 on 5 matching bases. Trimming cost V 6 bases and J 4 bases, with 10 bases left between them. CDR3 length: 13 amino acids. The germline CDR1 and CDR2 sequences are MNHEY and SVGAGI. The CDR3 loop reads CASRDWPYNEQFF. The CDR3 DNA follows: TGTGCCAGCAGGGACTGGCCATACAATGAGCAGTTCTTC.

This clone occurred a few times. V usage is TRBV18 and J usage is TRBJ2-2; 8 bases are shared with TRBD2. Germline CDR1 is KGHSH and CDR2 is LQKENI. With 5 bases clipped from V and 7 bases from J, the junction kept 9 bases outside the gene matches. The CDR3 extends over 15 amino acids. The CDR3 nucleotides read TGTGCCAGCTCAACCCGGACTAGCCGGAACGGGGAGCTGTTTTTT. It is translated as CASSTRTSRNGELFF.

This clone was detected a few times. This chain joins TRBV27 and TRBJ1-5, with TRBD1 as a possible D gene (6 bases). CDR1 and CDR2 from the germline V gene are MNHEY and SMNVEV (reference sequence). Trimming shortened V by 7 bases and J by 3 bases, and 16 bases separated the two germline ends. The CDR3 is made up of 15 amino acids. CDR3 nucleotides: TGTGCCAGCAAACTAAAAGGACAGACCAATCAGCCCCAGCATTTT. The encoded protein is CASKLKGQTNQPQHF.

The rearrangement joins TRBV12-3 or TRBV12-4 to TRBJ1-2; TRBD1 matches 8 bases. The CDR3 covers 13 residues. Trimming at V came to 8 bases and at J to 2 bases, leaving 4 bases not matched to a gene. Written as DNA, the CDR3 is TGTGCCAGCGGCCGGACAGGGAACTATGGCTACACCTTC. The encoded protein is CASGRTGNYGYTF.

This sequence joins TRBV7-2 and TRBJ1-2; TRBD1 is a possible D gene (5 bases). Germline V CDR1 and CDR2: SGHTA, FQGNSA. This CDR3 has 16 residues. Trimming took 5 bases from V and 1 from J, leaving 17 bases between them. CDR3 sequence reads: CASSTDRRAFNYGYTF. CDR3 in DNA: TGTGCCAGCAGCACCGATCGCAGGGCCTTTAACTATGGCTACACCTTC. The full variable domain, completed using reference TRBV7-2 and TRBJ1-2, is GAGVSQSPSNKVTEKGKDVELRCDPISGHTALYWYRQSLGQGLEFLIYFQGNSAPDKSGLPSDRFSAERTGGSVSTLTIQRTQQEDSAVYLCASSTDRRAFNYGYTFGSGTRLTVV.

The chain combines TRBV6-5 with TRBJ2-7, with 7 bases fitting TRBD1. The CDR3 is 12 amino acids. The germline gives CDR1 MNHEY, CDR2 SVGAGI. V shed 6 bases, J shed 5 bases, and the junction held 4 bases outside the gene matches. The CDR3 DNA reads as TGTGCCAGCAGCCCCACAGGGGACGAGCAGTACTTC. It yields the protein CASSPTGDEQYF.

This clone appeared a few times. The CDR3 sequence is CASSLFAQGNTEAFF. The DNA of the CDR3 is TGCGCCAGCAGCTTGTTCGCACAGGGGAACACTGAAGCTTTCTTT. V usage is TRBV5-1 and J usage is TRBJ1-1; D might be TRBD1 (6 bases). The V gene lost 1 base and the J gene lost 1 base, with 11 bases spanning the gap. Germline lookup yields CDR1 SGHRS and CDR2 YFSETQ. The CDR3 runs 15 residues. The full variable domain, in which reference TRBV5-1 and TRBJ1-1 provide the parts outside the CDR3, is KAGVTQTPRYLIKTRGQQVTLSCSPISGHRSVSWYQQTPGQGLQFLFEYFSETQRNKGNFPGRFSGRQFSNSRSEMNVSTLELGDSALYLCASSLFAQGNTEAFFGQGTRLTVV.

This chain links TRBV19 with TRBJ2-7, with D tentatively TRBD1 (6 bases). Per the germline V gene, CDR1 is LNHDA and CDR2 is SQIVND (reference sequence). CDR3 length equals 14 residues. Trimming removed 5 bases at V and 1 base at J, with 12 bases between. The CDR3 DNA is TGTGCCAGTAGTCCCGACAGGATATCCTACGAGCAGTACTTC. It translates to CASSPDRISYEQYF.

This rearrangement joins TRBV18 to TRBJ2-1, with 8 nucleotides matching TRBD2. After removal of 3 bases from V and 7 bases from J, the junction contained 20 bases not matched to a gene. CDR1 and CDR2 (germline): KGHSH, LQKENI. The CDR3 sequence is 19 residues long. The DNA of the CDR3 is TGTGCCAGCTCACCTAGGTCTTTGAGAACAGGGTCTAGCGGGAATGAGCAGTTCTTC. Translating it yields CASSPRSLRTGSSGNEQFF.

V is TRBV5-1 and J is TRBJ1-1; perhaps TRBD1 as D (6 bases). Germline V gene sequence: CDR1 SGHRS, CDR2 YFSETQ. Trimming pared 4 bases from V and 6 bases from J, leaving 19 bases between. This CDR3 has 15 amino acids. The CDR3 DNA reads as TGCGCCAGCAGCCCCAGCACGGGGACAAGCGCTGAAGCTTTCTTT. Translating it yields CASSPSTGTSAEAFF.

This rearrangement joins TRBV4-2 to TRBJ2-4, with D uncertain. The V end was cut by 0 bases, the J end by 6 bases, with 12 bases between. This CDR3 is built from 15 residues. CDR1 LGHNA and CDR2 YNFKEQ come from the germline V gene. CDR3 bases: TGTGCCAGCAGCCAAGAATCCCCCCCGGGAAACATTCAGTACTTC. It translates to CASSQESPPGNIQYF.

In its sample, this clone was seen once. The V call is TRBV30, the J call TRBJ1-6, with D perhaps matching TRBD1 (6 bases). The CDR3 sequence is 16 residues long. CDR1 GTSNPN and CDR2 SVGIG come from the germline V gene (reference sequence). The V end lost 4 bases, the J end lost 0 bases, and 13 bases lay between the germline ends. The CDR3 coding sequence is TGTGCCTGGACTTTCAGGGGATCCTCCTATAATTCACCCCTCCACTTT. Its protein is CAWTFRGSSYNSPLHF.

The rearrangement uses TRBV6-1 and TRBJ2-1; D is perhaps TRBD2 (6 bases). The V end lost 3 bases, the J end lost 10 bases, and 16 bases lay between the germline ends. This CDR3 has 14 residues. Germline V CDR1 and CDR2: MNHNS, SASEGT. CDR3 sequence: CASSDTGWGGEQFF. The DNA of the CDR3 is TGTGCCAGCAGTGACACGGGTTGGGGAGGAGAGCAGTTCTTC.

The chain links TRBV7-2 to TRBJ2-4; perhaps TRBD2 as D (6 bases). Trimming removed 1 base at V and 9 bases at J, with 19 bases between. The CDR3 is 16 residues long. Looked up from germline, CDR1 is SGHTA and CDR2 is FQGNSA. The CDR3 is CASSLDGTRGRSIQYF. The CDR3 DNA is TGTGCCAGCAGCTTAGATGGGACCCGGGGGAGGAGCATTCAGTACTTC.